This is a list of T cell receptor beta chains from one sample in a study of control samples from healthy donors and cancer patients. Profiling relied on immunoSEQ multiplex PCR, and the TCRdb table lists in-frame clones only, not all of them. The table includes around 58,000 clones, about 96% detected once. Sequencing was done on a sample of blood. The source of these receptors is a woman aged 18-29 years in good health. Each CDR3 is given with its conserved first and last residue. D genes are given only for firm matches. Not all rows give a size; the values are once, few, many and, for expanded clones, a class.

>TRBJ2-5|TRBV5-1|-|-
TGCGCCAGCAGCTTGGCGGGACCCCAAGAGACCCAGTACTTC
CASSLAGPQETQYF
>TRBJ2-1|TRBV18|-|TRBD1
TGTGCCAGCTCACCAAACACAGGGGATGTGCTAAATCAGTTCTTC
CASSPNTGDVLNQFF
>TRBJ2-7|TRBV5-6|-|-
TGTGCCAGCAGCCCCGGACCAGACCCCTACGAGCAGTACTTC
CASSPGPDPYEQYF
>TRBJ1-2|TRBV6-5|-|-
TGTGCCAGCAGTTACTCGAGTGGGGGCGGTGGCTACACCTTC
CASSYSSGGGGYTF
>TRBJ2-3|TRBV11-2|-|-
TGTGCCAGCAGCTTCTCCCTATCCCAGCCAGATACGCAGTATTTT
CASSFSLSQPDTQYF
>TRBJ1-4|TRBV3-1/TRBV3-2|-|TRBD1
TGTGCCGGCAGCCAAGAAGAGGACAGGACGCGAAGGGAACTGTTTTTT
CAGSQEEDRTRRELFF
>TRBJ2-7|TRBV6-2/TRBV6-3|-|TRBD2
TGTGCCAGCAGTTACTCTTCGGGACTAGCCTACGAGCAGTACTTC
CASSYSSGLAYEQYF
>TRBJ2-2|TRBV25-1|-|-
TGTGCCAGCAGTGACCCGGGGGCAGGGAGGGGGACCGGGGAGCTGTTTTTT
CASSDPGAGRGTGELFF
>TRBJ2-7|TRBV28|-|TRBD2
TGTGCCAGCAGTTCACCTAGCGGGGGATCCGGCGGCGAGCAGTACTTC
CASSSPSGGSGGEQYF
>TRBJ2-1|TRBV4-1|once|-
TGCGCCAGCAGCCCCGCGGGGCATGAGCAGTTCTTC
CASSPAGHEQFF
>TRBJ2-3|TRBV15|-|TRBD2
TGTGCCACCAGCAAACCCCCCGGGGGGGCCGCAGATACGCAGTATTTT
CATSKPPGGAADTQYF
>TRBJ1-2|TRBV27|-|-
TGTGCCAGCAGTTCGGGAGTACTTGGCTACACCTTC
CASSSGVLGYTF
>TRBJ1-2|TRBV28|-|-
TGTGCCAGCATCATGGGGGGGGTTGGGAATGGCTACACCTTC
CASIMGGVGNGYTF
>TRBJ1-4|TRBV28|-|TRBD1
TGTGCCAGCAGTTTTTGGGCAGGGGGCCTAAGGCGGAAACTGTTTTTT
CASSFWAGGLRRKLFF
>TRBJ2-3|TRBV7-2|-|-
TGTGCCAGCAGCTTCCGGCGGAAGAACACAGATACGCAGTATTTT
CASSFRRKNTDTQYF
>TRBJ1-6|TRBV19|-|-
TGTGCCAGTAGTATAGGGGGACGGGGTAATTCACCCCTCCACTTT
CASSIGGRGNSPLHF
>TRBJ2-5|TRBV20-1|-|-
TGCAGTGCCCCGGGCTCGGAGACCCAGTACTTC
CSAPGSETQYF
>TRBJ1-2|TRBV7-9|-|-
TGTGCCACCTTACTACCCTCAGCCTATGGCTACACCTTC
CATLLPSAYGYTF
>TRBJ1-2|TRBV29-1|-|-
TGCAGCGTTTCACAGGGTACCTATGGCTACACCTTC
CSVSQGTYGYTF
>TRBJ1-1|TRBV30|-|-
TGTGCCTGGAGTCCTCTAAACACTGAAGCTTTCTTT
CAWSPLNTEAFF
>TRBJ1-2|TRBV19|-|TRBD1
TGTGCCAGTAGTACAAAGACAGGGTTTGGCTACACCTTC
CASSTKTGFGYTF
>TRBJ1-1|TRBV2|-|-
TGTGCCAGCAGTGAACGGAGGATGGAGATGAACACTGAAGCTTTCTTT
CASSERRMEMNTEAFF
>TRBJ2-3|TRBV21-1|once|-
TGTGCCAGCAGCAAAGAACAGGGGAGAGGCACAGATACGCAGTATTTT
CASSKEQGRGTDTQYF
>TRBJ2-1|TRBV2|-|-
TGTGCCAGCAGAGGGGGTCAGACCAAGCAGTTCTTC
CASRGGQTKQFF
>TRBJ2-1|TRBV28|-|-
TGTGCCAGCGGGGGGGCGTCGGTTTTGAATGAGCAGTTCTTC
CASGGASVLNEQFF
>TRBJ2-6|TRBV3-1/TRBV3-2|-|-
TGTGCCAGCATTCCGTCCTCTGGGGCCAACGTCCTGACTTTC
CASIPSSGANVLTF
>TRBJ1-2|TRBV6-5|once|-
TGTGCCAGCAGTACCCGGGGGGGGATAGTTTATGGCTACACCTTC
CASSTRGGIVYGYTF
>TRBJ1-1|TRBV4-1|once|TRBD1
TGCGCCAGCAGCCAAGGGACAGGAGCCCCCATTGTGACTGAAGCTTTCTTT
CASSQGTGAPIVTEAFF
>TRBJ1-5|TRBV28|-|-
TGTGCCAGCAGCGAATTCGGCAGGGAAAACAATCAGCCCCAGCATTTT
CASSEFGRENNQPQHF